This section outlines one T cell receptor beta chain sequence together with its context. Its antigen remains unidentified. J lost 7 bases, V lost 1 base, and 5 bases had no gene match. This CDR3 has 15 amino acids. Germline CDR1 and CDR2: SGHAT and FQNNGV. The data were obtained in a study of memory CD4+ T cells and cytomegalovirus serostatus. Single viable CD3+CD4+CD8-CD45RO+ cells were sorted as the memory CD4+ T cells. Study-wide findings and caveats: About 40% of the roughly 150 known CMV-associated TCRbeta sequences appeared in CD4+ memory.

Some clones are missing from TCRdb's copy, which holds only in-frame ones; the method was immunoSEQ multiplex PCR. The sample carries under 50,000 clones, 60% to 85% recorded once. The sequence came from an adult in good health and CMV-seronegative. The material sequenced was memory CD4+ T cells from blood. V usage is TRBV11-2 and J usage is TRBJ1-4, with TRBD1 matching over 8 bases. The CDR3 reads CASSLGTGIGEKLFF. The CDR3 nucleotides are TGTGCCAGCAGCTTAGGGACAGGGATAGGTGAAAAACTGTTTTTT.